Only a few counts were recorded for the clone carrying this T cell receptor beta chain. Its antigen is undetermined. Germline V gene data show CDR1 as ENHRY and CDR2 as SYGVKD. Trimming removed 3 bases from V and 8 bases from J; junction bases left unmatched: 9. The CDR3 sequence is 14 residues long. These data come from a study of beta chain features in type 1 diabetes. Every participating donor gave one draw, a heparinised blood sample averaging about 110 mL. cDNA synthesis used the whole RNA isolate, giving expressed TCRB sequences. Here immunoSEQ multiplex PCR was the method, and the copy in TCRdb shows in-frame clones only, minus some. Of approximately 140,000 clones in the sample, about 9.7% were seen once. General study findings and limits: A greater similarity of naive, central memory and Treg TCRB repertoires was seen among patients than among healthy donors.

The receptor comes from a woman in her forties in good health. The V call is TRBV10-3, the J call TRBJ1-2; 7 bases align to TRBD1. The specimen was central memory CD4+ T cells from blood. Here the CDR3 reads CAISELGQDMGYTF. The CDR3 DNA reads as TGTGCCATCAGTGAACTCGGACAGGATATGGGCTACACCTTC.